This record concerns one T cell receptor (beta chain) sequence. The antigen is undetermined. This entry is derived from a study of blood T cells in healthy people across ages. Notes on the study in general: Estimates of diversity drawn from one million T cells were considered underestimates. The long-lived group displayed more naive CD4+ cells, plus higher diversity, than the aged donors did. Roughly linear declines in TCR beta diversity per million T cells occurred with age.

A second PCR of 7 to 11 cycles used a sample-barcoded 5' primer and a J-beta primer mix. One entry per CDR3 protein results from TCRdb running MiXCR on the 5' RACE reads. The profile covers under 2 million distinct CDR3 sequences, with roughly 30% appearing a single time and approximately 10% taken by the ten largest. Per the germline V gene, CDR1 is LGHDT and CDR2 is YNNKEL (reference sequence). The length of the CDR3 is 20 residues. Trimming at V came to 1 base and at J to 8 bases, leaving 18 bases not matched to a gene. This sequence originates from a woman aged 25 to 39 in good health. The genes are TRBV3-1 and TRBJ2-1; 12 bases align to TRBD2. Input material: blood. The CDR3 reads CASSQGPFWTSGTRGDEQFF. CDR3 sequence (DNA): TGTGCCAGCAGCCAAGGACCCTTTTGGACTAGCGGGACACGGGGGGATGAGCAGTTCTTC.